Described below is a single TCR beta chain sequence and its context. The same CDR3 can be traced to other DNA sequences in this sample. The data derive from a study of cytomegalovirus exposure and HLA in healthy donors. Vbeta (60) and Jbeta (13) primers were used in the PCR. Produced via immunoSEQ multiplex PCR; TCRdb's table is partial and in-frame only. The table has around 140,000 clones, more than 9.5% seen once. The V gene's germline CDR1 is SGHRS and CDR2 YFSETQ. V lost 2 bases, J lost 1 base, and 9 bases stayed unmatched. The CDR3 contains 17 residues. The TCR originated in a man aged 50-59 years in good health and CMV-seronegative. Sequenced: PBMCs. V is TRBV5-1 and J is TRBJ2-5, with TRBD2 identical over 9 bases. The CDR3 loop reads CASSFGELAGPQETQYF. The DNA for the CDR3 is TGCGCCAGCAGCTTTGGGGAACTAGCGGGCCCCCAAGAGACCCAGTACTTC.